The entry below describes one T cell receptor (beta chain). The data were taken from a study of blood T cell repertoires in COVID-19. Background on the study: Sites in the United States, Italy and Spain provided acute and convalescent COVID-19 samples.

Original processing methods: Reference gene primer amplification gave estimated nucleated cell counts. The protocol was immunoSEQ multiplex PCR, while the TCRdb copy is restricted to in-frame clones and leaves out a portion. The V and J calls and the clone size are those of that table, but D and trimming were determined from the DNA. The sample consists of around 140,000 clones, around 82% of them appearing once. Per germline, CDR1 MNHEY and CDR2 SMNVEV (reference sequence). The V and J ends lost 10 bases and 2 bases, in that order; junction bases with no gene match: 7. The CDR3 sequence is 13 residues long.

Material for sequencing was PBMCs or T cells enriched from blood (not recorded which). J is TRBJ2-7 and V is TRBV27; 8 positions match TRBD1. The TCR originated in a woman in her fifties or sixties who had recovered from COVID-19. The chain's CDR3 is CATQGATPYEQYF. The CDR3 region has the DNA TGTGCCACCCAGGGGGCAACCCCCTACGAGCAGTACTTC.